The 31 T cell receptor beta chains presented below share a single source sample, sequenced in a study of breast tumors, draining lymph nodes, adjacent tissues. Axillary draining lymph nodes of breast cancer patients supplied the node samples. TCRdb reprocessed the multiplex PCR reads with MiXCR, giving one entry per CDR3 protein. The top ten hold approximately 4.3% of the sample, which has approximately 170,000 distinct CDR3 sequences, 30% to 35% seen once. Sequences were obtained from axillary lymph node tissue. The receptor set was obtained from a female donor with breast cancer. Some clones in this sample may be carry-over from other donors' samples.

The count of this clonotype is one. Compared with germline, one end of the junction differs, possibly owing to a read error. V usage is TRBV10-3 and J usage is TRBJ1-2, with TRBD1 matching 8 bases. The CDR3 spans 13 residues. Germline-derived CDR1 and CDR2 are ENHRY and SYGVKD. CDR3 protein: CAVSKDRVESYTF. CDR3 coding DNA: TGTGCCGTCAGCAAGGACAGGGTCGAAAGCTACACCTTC.

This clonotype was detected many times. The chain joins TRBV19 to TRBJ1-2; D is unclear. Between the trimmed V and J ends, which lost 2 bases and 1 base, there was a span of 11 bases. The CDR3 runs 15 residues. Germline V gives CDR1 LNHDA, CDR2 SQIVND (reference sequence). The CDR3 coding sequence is TGTGCCAGTAGTATAAGGGAGACGGGTAACTATGGCTACACCTTC. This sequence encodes CASSIRETGNYGYTF. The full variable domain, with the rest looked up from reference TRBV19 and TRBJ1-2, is DGGITQSPKYLFRKEGQNVTLSCEQNLNHDAMYWYRQDPGQGLRLIYYSQIVNDFQKGDIAEGYSVSREKKESFPLTVTSAQKNPTAFYLCASSIRETGNYGYTFGSGTRLTVV.

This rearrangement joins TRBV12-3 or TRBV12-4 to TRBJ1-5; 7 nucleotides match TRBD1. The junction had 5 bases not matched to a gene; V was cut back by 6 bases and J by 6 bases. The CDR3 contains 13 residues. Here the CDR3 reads CASSRTGVQPQHF. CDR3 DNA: TGTGCCAGCAGCCGCACAGGGGTTCAGCCCCAGCATTTT.

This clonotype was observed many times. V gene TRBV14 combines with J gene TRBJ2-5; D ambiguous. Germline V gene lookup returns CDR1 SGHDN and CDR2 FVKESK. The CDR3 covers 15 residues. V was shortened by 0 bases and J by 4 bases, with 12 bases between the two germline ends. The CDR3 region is CASSQDPAARETQYF. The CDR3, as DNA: TGTGCCAGCAGCCAAGATCCGGCCGCCCGAGAGACCCAGTACTTC.

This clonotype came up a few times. CDR3 sequence reads: CATSRDNVPTADGYTF. The CDR3 DNA sequence: TGTGCCACCAGCAGAGATAACGTCCCCACGGCAGATGGCTACACCTTC. The chain links TRBV15 to TRBJ1-2, with D unclear. The CDR3 contains 16 residues. Trimming took 0 bases from V and 6 from J, leaving 17 bases between them. The germline gives CDR1 LNHNV, CDR2 YYDKDF (reference sequence).

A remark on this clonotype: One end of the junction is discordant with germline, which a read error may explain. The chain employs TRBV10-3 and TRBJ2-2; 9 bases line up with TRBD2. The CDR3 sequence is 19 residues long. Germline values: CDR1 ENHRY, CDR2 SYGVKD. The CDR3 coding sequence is TGTGCCATCAGTGAGCCTAGCGGGGAACTCACGCCGAACACCGGGAAGCTGCTTTTT. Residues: CAISEPSGELTPNTGKLLF.

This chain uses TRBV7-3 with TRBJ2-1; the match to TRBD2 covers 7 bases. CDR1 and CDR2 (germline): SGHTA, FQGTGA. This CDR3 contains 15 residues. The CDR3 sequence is CAIPPTSSYYNEQFF. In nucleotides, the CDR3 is TGTGCTATACCCCCGACTAGCTCGTACTACAATGAGCAGTTCTTC.

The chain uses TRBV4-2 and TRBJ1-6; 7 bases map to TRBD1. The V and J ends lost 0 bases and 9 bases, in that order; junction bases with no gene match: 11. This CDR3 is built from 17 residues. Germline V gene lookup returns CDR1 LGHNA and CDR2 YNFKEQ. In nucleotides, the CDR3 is TGTGCCAGCAGCCAAGATCAGGGGGGGGTACTCGGTTCACCCCTCCACTTT. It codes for CASSQDQGGVLGSPLHF.

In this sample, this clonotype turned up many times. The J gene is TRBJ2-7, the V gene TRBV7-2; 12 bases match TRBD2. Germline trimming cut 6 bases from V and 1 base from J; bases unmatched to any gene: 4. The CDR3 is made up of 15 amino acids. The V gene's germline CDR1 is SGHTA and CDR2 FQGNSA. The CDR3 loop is CASRTSGRLSYEQYF. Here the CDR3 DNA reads TGTGCCAGCAGAACTAGCGGGAGGTTATCCTACGAGCAGTACTTC. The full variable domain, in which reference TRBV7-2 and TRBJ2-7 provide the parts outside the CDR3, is GAGVSQSPSNKVTEKGKDVELRCDPISGHTALYWYRQSLGQGLEFLIYFQGNSAPDKSGLPSDRFSAERTGGSVSTLTIQRTQQEDSAVYLCASRTSGRLSYEQYFGPGTRLTVT.

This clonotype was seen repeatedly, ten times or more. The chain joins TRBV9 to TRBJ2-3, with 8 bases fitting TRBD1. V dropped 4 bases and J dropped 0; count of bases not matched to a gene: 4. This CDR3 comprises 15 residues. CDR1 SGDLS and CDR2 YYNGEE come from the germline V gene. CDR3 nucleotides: TGTGCCAGCAGCCCTTGGACAGGGAGCACAGATACGCAGTATTTT. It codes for CASSPWTGSTDTQYF. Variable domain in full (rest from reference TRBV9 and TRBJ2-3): DSGVTQTPKHLITATGQRVTLRCSPRSGDLSVYWYQQSLDQGLQFLIQYYNGEERAKGNILERFSAQQFPDLHSELNLSSLELGDSALYFCASSPWTGSTDTQYFGPGTRLTVL.

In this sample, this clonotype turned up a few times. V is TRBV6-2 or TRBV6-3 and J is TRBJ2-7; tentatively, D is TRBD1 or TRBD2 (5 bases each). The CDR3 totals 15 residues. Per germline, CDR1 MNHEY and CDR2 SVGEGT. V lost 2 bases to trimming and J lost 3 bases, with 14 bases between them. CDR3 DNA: TGTGCCAGCAGTTACGTCGGGGCGGGTAACTACGAGCAGTACTTC. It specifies CASSYVGAGNYEQYF.

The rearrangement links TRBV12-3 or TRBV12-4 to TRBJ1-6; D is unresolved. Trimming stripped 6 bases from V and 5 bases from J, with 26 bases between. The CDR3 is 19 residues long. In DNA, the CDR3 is TGTGCCAGCAGACCAACCGGGAAGAAAGTATTAGAGGATAATTCACCCCTCCACTTT. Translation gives CASRPTGKKVLEDNSPLHF.

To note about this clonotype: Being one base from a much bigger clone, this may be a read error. This CDR3 is CASSQASGQNTGELFF. The CDR3, as DNA: TGTGCCAGCAGTCAAGCTAGCGGGCAGAACACCGGGGAGCTGTTTTTT. The genes are TRBV6-1 and TRBJ2-2; 8 bases are a match to TRBD2. The germline V gene encodes CDR1 MNHNS and CDR2 SASEGT. The CDR3 totals 16 residues.

Here the CDR3 DNA reads TGCAGTGCTTCCGGGACTCGGAACTACTACGAGCAGTACTTC. It translates to CSASGTRNYYEQYF. The V gene is TRBV20-1, the J gene TRBJ2-7, with D possibly being TRBD2 (6 bases). Germline CDR1 is DFQATT and CDR2 is SNEGSKA (reference sequence). This CDR3 is 14 amino acids long. V gave up 5 bases and J gave up 3 bases, with 17 bases separating them.

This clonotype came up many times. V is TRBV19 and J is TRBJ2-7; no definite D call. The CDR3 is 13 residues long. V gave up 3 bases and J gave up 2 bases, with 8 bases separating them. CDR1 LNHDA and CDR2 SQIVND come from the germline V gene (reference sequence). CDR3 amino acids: CASSITITYEQYF. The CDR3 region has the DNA TGTGCCAGTAGTATTACTATAACCTACGAGCAGTACTTC.

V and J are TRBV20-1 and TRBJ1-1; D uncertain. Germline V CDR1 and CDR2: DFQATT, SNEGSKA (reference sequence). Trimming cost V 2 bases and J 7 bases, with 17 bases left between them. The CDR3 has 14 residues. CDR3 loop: CSARQLSRAVEAFF. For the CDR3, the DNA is TGCAGTGCTAGACAGCTATCGAGGGCAGTTGAAGCTTTCTTT.

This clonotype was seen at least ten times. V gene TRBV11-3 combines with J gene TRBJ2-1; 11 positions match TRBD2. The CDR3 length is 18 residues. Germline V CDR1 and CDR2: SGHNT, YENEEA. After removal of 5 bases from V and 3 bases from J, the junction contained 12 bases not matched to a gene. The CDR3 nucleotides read TGTGCCAGCAGCCCCCCCTTTAGCGGGGGGGCCCTCTACAATGAGCAGTTCTTC. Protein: CASSPPFSGGALYNEQFF.

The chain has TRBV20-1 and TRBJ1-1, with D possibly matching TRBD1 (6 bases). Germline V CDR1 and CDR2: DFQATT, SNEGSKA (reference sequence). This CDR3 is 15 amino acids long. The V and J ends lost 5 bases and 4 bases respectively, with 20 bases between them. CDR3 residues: CSASDIGGTTTEAFF. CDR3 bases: TGCAGTGCTTCCGACATAGGGGGGACGACCACTGAAGCTTTCTTT.

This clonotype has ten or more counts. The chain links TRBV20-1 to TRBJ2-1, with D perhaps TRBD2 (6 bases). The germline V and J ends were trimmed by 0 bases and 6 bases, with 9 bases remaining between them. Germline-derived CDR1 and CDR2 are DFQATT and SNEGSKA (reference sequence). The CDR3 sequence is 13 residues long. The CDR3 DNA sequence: TGCAGTGCTAGAGATATACTAGCCAATGAGCAGTTCTTC. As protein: CSARDILANEQFF.

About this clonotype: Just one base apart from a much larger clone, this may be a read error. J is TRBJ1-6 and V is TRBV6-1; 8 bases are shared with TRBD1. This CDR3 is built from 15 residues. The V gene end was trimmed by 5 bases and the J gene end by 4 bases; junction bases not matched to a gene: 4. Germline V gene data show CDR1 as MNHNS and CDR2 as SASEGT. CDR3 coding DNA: TGTGCCAGCAGTCAGAGGACAGGGTATAATTCACCCCTCCACTTT. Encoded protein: CASSQRTGYNSPLHF.

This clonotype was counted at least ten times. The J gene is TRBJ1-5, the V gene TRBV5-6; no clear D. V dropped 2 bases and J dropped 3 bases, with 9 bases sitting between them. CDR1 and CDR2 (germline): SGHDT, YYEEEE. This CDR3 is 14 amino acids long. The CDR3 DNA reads TGTGCCAGCAGCTTAACGGGGTTCAATCAGCCCCAGCATTTT. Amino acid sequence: CASSLTGFNQPQHF. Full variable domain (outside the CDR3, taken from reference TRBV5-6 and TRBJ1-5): DAGVTQSPTHLIKTRGQQVTLRCSPKSGHDTVSWYQQALGQGPQFIFQYYEEEERQRGNFPDRFSGHQFPNYSSELNVNALLLGDSALYLCASSLTGFNQPQHFGDGTRLSIL.

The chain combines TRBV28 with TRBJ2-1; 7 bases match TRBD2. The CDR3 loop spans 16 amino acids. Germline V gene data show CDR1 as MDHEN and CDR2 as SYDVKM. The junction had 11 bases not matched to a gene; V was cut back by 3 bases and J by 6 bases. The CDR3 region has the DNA TGTGCCAGCAGTTTTGTTTCGGGAGGCGCATGCAATGAGCAGTTCTTC. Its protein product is CASSFVSGGACNEQFF.

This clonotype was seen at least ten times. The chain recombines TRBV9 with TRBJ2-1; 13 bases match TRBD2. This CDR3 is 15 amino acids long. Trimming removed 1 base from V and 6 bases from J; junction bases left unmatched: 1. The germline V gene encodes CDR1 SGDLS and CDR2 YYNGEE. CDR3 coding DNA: TGTGCCAGCAGCGTAAGACTAGCGGGAGGCAATGAGCAGTTCTTC. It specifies CASSVRLAGGNEQFF.

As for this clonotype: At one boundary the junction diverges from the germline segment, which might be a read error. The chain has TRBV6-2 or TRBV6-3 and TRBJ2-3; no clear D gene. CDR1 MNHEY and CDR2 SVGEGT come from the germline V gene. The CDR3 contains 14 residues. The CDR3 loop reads CASSHSTVTDTQYF. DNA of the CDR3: TGTGCCAGCAGTCACTCCACAGTCACAGATACGCAGTATTTT.

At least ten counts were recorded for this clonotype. This CDR3 reads CASSQGWGNQPQHF. The CDR3 DNA sequence: TGCGCCAGCAGCCAAGGCTGGGGGAATCAGCCCCAGCATTTT. The rearrangement uses TRBV4-1 and TRBJ1-5; tentative D call: TRBD1 (5 bases). Between the trimmed V and J ends, which lost 1 base and 4 bases, there was a span of 8 bases. Germline CDR1 is MGHRA and CDR2 is YSYEKL. The CDR3 covers 14 residues.

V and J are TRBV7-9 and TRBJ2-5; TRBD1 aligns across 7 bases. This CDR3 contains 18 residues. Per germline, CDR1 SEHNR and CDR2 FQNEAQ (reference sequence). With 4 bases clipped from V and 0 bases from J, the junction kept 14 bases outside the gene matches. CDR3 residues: CASSSLDGTERDQETQYF. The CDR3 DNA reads TGTGCCAGCAGCTCCCTGGACGGGACAGAGAGGGACCAAGAGACCCAGTACTTC.

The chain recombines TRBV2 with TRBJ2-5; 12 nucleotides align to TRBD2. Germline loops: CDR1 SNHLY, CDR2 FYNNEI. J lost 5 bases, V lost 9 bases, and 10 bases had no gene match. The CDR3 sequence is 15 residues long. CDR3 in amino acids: CASRLAGATGETQYF. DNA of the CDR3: TGTGCCAGTAGACTAGCGGGAGCGACTGGCGAGACCCAGTACTTC.

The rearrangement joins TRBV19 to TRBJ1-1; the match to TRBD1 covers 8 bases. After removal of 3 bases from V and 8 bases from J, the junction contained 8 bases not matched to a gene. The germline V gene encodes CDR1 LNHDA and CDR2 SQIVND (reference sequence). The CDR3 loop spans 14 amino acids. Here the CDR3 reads CASSIDRGVSEAFF. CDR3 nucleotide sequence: TGTGCCAGTAGTATCGACAGGGGAGTTTCGGAAGCTTTCTTT.

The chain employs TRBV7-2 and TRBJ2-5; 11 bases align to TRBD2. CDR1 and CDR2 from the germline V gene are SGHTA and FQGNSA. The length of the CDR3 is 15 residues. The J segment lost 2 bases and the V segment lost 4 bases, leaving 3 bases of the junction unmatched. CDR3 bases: TGTGCCAGCAGCTCTAGCGGGGGGCAGCAAGAGACCCAGTACTTC. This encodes CASSSSGGQQETQYF.

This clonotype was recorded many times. The CDR3 here is CASSQVTSTDTQYF. For the CDR3, the DNA is TGCGCCAGCAGCCAAGTCACTAGCACAGATACGCAGTATTTT. The rearrangement uses TRBV4-1 and TRBJ2-3; D unresolved. Germline V CDR1 and CDR2: MGHRA, YSYEKL. The V end was cut by 1 base, the J end by 0 bases, with 5 bases between. This CDR3 spans 14 amino acids.

The CDR3 nucleotides read TGTGCCAGCAGTCACCCTAGCGGGAGGCCCGAGGTTGAGCAGTTCTTC. It yields the protein CASSHPSGRPEVEQFF. The chain recombines TRBV6-2 or TRBV6-3 with TRBJ2-1; 11 nucleotides agree with TRBD2. The V segment lost 5 bases and the J segment 9 bases; nucleotides outside the gene matches: 12. This CDR3 spans 16 amino acids. Germline CDR1 is MNHEY and CDR2 is SVGEGT.